The sequence of this TCR beta chain was determined in a study of blood T cell repertoires in COVID-19. CDR3 length: 14 residues. V was trimmed by 0 bases and J by 7 bases, leaving 10 bases between them. Germline V gives CDR1 GTSNPN, CDR2 SVGIG (reference sequence). The protocol was immunoSEQ multiplex PCR, while the TCRdb copy is restricted to in-frame clones and leaves out a portion. Of about 160,000 clones listed, around 84% are singletons. The sequencing sample was made of PBMCs or T cells enriched from blood (not recorded which). The genes are TRBV30 and TRBJ1-6, with D possibly TRBD1 on 5 matching bases. The receptor's source is a man between 40 and 49 years old who had recovered from COVID-19. The CDR3 sequence: CAWSVLGLNSPLHF. DNA of the CDR3: TGTGCCTGGAGTGTACTGGGGCTAAATTCACCCCTCCACTTT.